This T cell receptor beta chain was identified in a study of blood T cell repertoires in COVID-19. Looking at the study overall: PBMCs, B-cell-depleted T cells, or T cells provided the cDNA or gDNA that made up the material.

V lost 1 base to trimming and J lost 3 bases, with 7 bases between them. Germline V lookup: CDR1 MDHEN, CDR2 SYDVKM. The CDR3 runs 14 residues. Study processing details: Reference gene primer amplification in the assay estimated nucleated cell counts. The data were produced by immunoSEQ multiplex PCR, yet TCRdb's version contains in-frame clones alone and is incomplete. V and J calls plus clone size are reproduced from that table; the DNA served to infer D and trimming. This table holds around 700,000 clones, 85% to 90% found once. Sequencing was done on a sample of peripheral blood. The gene calls are TRBV28 and TRBJ1-5; D not resolved. This sequence originates from a woman aged 18-30 years with acute or convalescent COVID-19. The CDR3 here is CASSLYGFNQPQHF. The CDR3 bases are TGTGCCAGCAGTTTATACGGGTTCAATCAGCCCCAGCATTTT.